The 17 T cell receptor beta chains below all came from one sample that was sequenced in a study of cytomegalovirus exposure and HLA in healthy donors. A multiplex PCR was run with 60 Vbeta primers and 13 Jbeta primers. Profiled with immunoSEQ multiplex PCR; TCRdb holds only in-frame clones, not every one. The top ten hold roughly 7.5% of the sample, which has approximately 150,000 clones, about 76% seen once. Material for sequencing was PBMCs. Receptors originate from a male donor in good health and CMV-seropositive.

The genes are TRBV7-9 and TRBJ1-4; D possibly corresponds to TRBD1 (5 bases). The CDR3 runs 14 residues. The V end lost 7 bases, the J end lost 5 bases, and 14 bases lay between the germline ends. Per germline, CDR1 SEHNR and CDR2 FQNEAQ (reference sequence). CDR3 nucleotide sequence: TGTGCCAGCAACCAGATGGGGGGAAATGAAAAACTGTTTTTT. As protein: CASNQMGGNEKLFF.

The V and J genes are TRBV6-6 and TRBJ1-1; D might be TRBD1 (6 bases). V lost 6 bases, J lost 7 bases, and 15 bases lay in between. This CDR3 spans 13 amino acids. The V gene's germline CDR1 is MNHNY and CDR2 SVGAGI (reference sequence). The chain's CDR3 is CASSPGHASEAFF. The CDR3 DNA reads as TGTGCCAGCAGCCCGGGACACGCTAGTGAAGCTTTCTTT.

The rearrangement links TRBV30 to TRBJ2-1; TRBD1 agrees at 7 bases. Trimming at V came to 2 bases and at J to 1 base, leaving 5 bases not matched to a gene. CDR1 is GTSNPN, CDR2 SVGIG, per germline (reference sequence). The CDR3 runs 15 residues. As DNA, the CDR3 is TGTGCCTGGAGTCAGTTACAGGGGTCCTACAATGAGCAGTTCTTC. Encoded protein: CAWSQLQGSYNEQFF.

The rearrangement links TRBV7-9 to TRBJ2-5, with D possibly matching TRBD2 (7 bases). CDR1 and CDR2 from the germline V gene are SEHNR and FQNEAQ (reference sequence). Trimming took off 4 bases at V and 5 bases at J, with 20 bases between the two ends. The CDR3 extends over 16 amino acids. CDR3 protein: CASSSRLGGGRETQYF. CDR3 sequence (DNA): TGTGCCAGCAGCTCTCGGCTGGGGGGGGGCCGGGAGACCCAGTACTTC.

The gene calls are TRBV11-2 and TRBJ2-5; 11 bases fit TRBD2. CDR3 size: 15 residues. With 6 bases clipped from V and 4 bases from J, the junction kept 7 bases outside the gene matches. Germline V lookup: CDR1 SGHAT, CDR2 FQNNGV. In DNA, the CDR3 is TGTGCCAGCAGAAATAGCGGGGGGGCCGGAGAGACCCAGTACTTC. It specifies CASRNSGGAGETQYF. The whole variable domain, remainder taken from reference TRBV11-2 and TRBJ2-5, is EAGVAQSPRYKIIEKRQSVAFWCNPISGHATLYWYQQILGQGPKLLIQFQNNGVVDDSQLPKDRFSAERLKGVDSTLKIQPAKLEDSAVYLCASRNSGGAGETQYFGPGTRLLVL.

The chain links TRBV11-1 to TRBJ2-7; 7 nucleotides line up with TRBD2. The CDR3 has 14 amino acids. Germline CDR1 reads SGHAT; CDR2 reads FQDESV (reference sequence). V gave up 1 base and J gave up 4 bases; unmatched junction bases: 4. For the CDR3, the DNA is TGTGCCAGCAGCTTAGGCGGGGGTTTTTACGAGCAGTACTTC. Its translation: CASSLGGGFYEQYF.

The chain joins TRBV6-6 to TRBJ1-2; D perhaps matches TRBD1 (5 bases). This CDR3 has 14 residues. Germline V gives CDR1 MNHNY, CDR2 SVGAGI (reference sequence). V dropped 0 bases and J dropped 6 bases, with 11 bases sitting between them. CDR3 DNA sequence: TGTGCCAGCAGTTACTCGCCCGGGGGGGATGGCTACACCTTC. Its translation is CASSYSPGGDGYTF.

The chain links TRBV6-4 to TRBJ2-3; TRBD1 might be the D (5 bases). In germline, CDR1 is MRHNA, CDR2 SNTAGT. Trimming removed 3 bases from V and 4 bases from J, with 14 bases in between. The CDR3 runs 15 residues. The CDR3 sequence: CASSEGQGGPDTQYF. The CDR3 region has the DNA TGTGCCAGCAGTGAAGGGCAGGGTGGTCCAGATACGCAGTATTTT.

Notes on this clone: The junction departs from the called germline gene at one end, perhaps through a read error. The rearrangement uses TRBV7-9 and TRBJ2-7; 7 bases are shared with TRBD2. Per germline, CDR1 SEHNR and CDR2 FQNEAQ (reference sequence). The CDR3 covers 16 residues. CDR3 bases: TGTTCCAGCAGCGTAGCGGGTGCCACTATAACCGACGAGCAGTACTTC. It translates to CSSSVAGATITDEQYF.

The chain has TRBV25-1 and TRBJ2-5; D is uncertain. The germline V gene has CDR1 MGHDK and CDR2 SYGVNS. This CDR3 region has 11 residues. The germline V and J ends were trimmed by 6 bases and 5 bases, with 7 bases remaining between them. The CDR3: CASRHGETQYF. CDR3 nucleotides: TGTGCCAGCAGGCACGGTGAGACCCAGTACTTC.

This clone was picked up a small number of times. The V and J genes are TRBV18 and TRBJ2-7, with D tentatively TRBD1 (6 bases). The CDR3 spans 14 residues. Germline V gene sequence: CDR1 KGHSH, CDR2 LQKENI. V dropped 5 bases and J dropped 3 bases, with 14 bases sitting between them. Here the CDR3 reads CASSSAQGFYEQYF. CDR3 bases: TGTGCCAGCTCATCCGCACAGGGTTTCTACGAGCAGTACTTC.

J is TRBJ1-1 and V is TRBV4-3, with no clear D. The CDR3 loop spans 14 amino acids. CDR1 and CDR2 (germline): LGHNA, YSLEER. The germline V and J ends were trimmed by 7 bases and 0 bases, with 12 bases remaining between them. CDR3 region: CASTLDTMNTEAFF. CDR3 in DNA: TGCGCCAGCACCCTCGACACGATGAACACTGAAGCTTTCTTT.

The rearrangement uses TRBV11-2 and TRBJ1-3, with D perhaps matching TRBD1 (5 bases). Germline V gene sequence: CDR1 SGHAT, CDR2 FQNNGV. The CDR3 length is 13 residues. Trimming pared 4 bases from V and 4 bases from J, leaving 8 bases between. Here the CDR3 reads CASSSGFGNTIYF. The CDR3 coding sequence is TGTGCCAGCAGCTCAGGGTTCGGAAACACCATATATTTT.

This clone appeared once. The chain combines TRBV4-3 with TRBJ2-3, with 11 bases that match TRBD1. Germline loops: CDR1 LGHNA, CDR2 YSLEER. The CDR3 covers 18 residues. With 0 bases clipped from V and 4 bases from J, the junction kept 9 bases outside the gene matches. The CDR3 is CASSQETFPGQGADTQYF. The CDR3 region has the DNA TGCGCCAGCAGCCAAGAGACATTTCCGGGACAGGGGGCAGATACGCAGTATTTT.

The chain uses TRBV7-9 and TRBJ1-2; 8 bases fit TRBD1. Germline lookup yields CDR1 SEHNR and CDR2 FQNEAQ (reference sequence). The CDR3 is 13 amino acids. V lost 4 bases to trimming and J lost 13 bases; unmatched junction nucleotides: 11. The CDR3 spells CASSWMTGEGGTF. In DNA, the CDR3 is TGTGCCAGCAGCTGGATGACAGGGGAGGGCGGCACCTTC.

The chain links TRBV2 to TRBJ1-2; possible D gene TRBD1, 6 bases. This CDR3 comprises 13 residues. Per the germline V gene, CDR1 is SNHLY and CDR2 is FYNNEI. V dropped 8 bases and J dropped 3 bases, with 13 bases sitting between them. The CDR3 reads CASSDRPDYGYTF. CDR3 nucleotide sequence: TGTGCCAGCTCTGACAGGCCTGACTATGGCTACACCTTC.

The rearrangement joins TRBV7-8 to TRBJ1-2; 7 bases match TRBD1. Germline V gene data show CDR1 as SGHVS and CDR2 as FQNEAQ. Trimming cost V 5 bases and J 6 bases; bases outside gene matches: 21. CDR3 length: 18 amino acids. The CDR3 spells CASSVSRGRTGTLDGYTF. The CDR3 DNA follows: TGTGCCAGCAGCGTTAGTAGGGGAAGGACAGGCACCTTGGATGGCTACACCTTC.